This T cell receptor beta chain was recorded in a study of cytomegalovirus exposure and HLA in healthy donors. Study information: The platform used for the approximately 130 validation repertoires matched that of the 666 first-cohort repertoires, a later analysis reported. The study, taken as a whole, reports: Through in vitro validation, a few CMV-associated chains were shown to be specific for CMV antigens. The majority of TCR sequences were rare, yet some public TCRs appeared in many donors. The authors enumerated over 150 TCR beta chains as linked to cytomegalovirus.

This table comes from immunoSEQ multiplex PCR, and its TCRdb copy is limited to in-frame clones, with some not included. The sample lists 170,000 or so clones; 80% to 85% were seen once. To note about this clone: The antigen remains undetermined.

Unmatched junction bases numbered 6, after V lost 3 bases and J lost 3 bases. The germline V gene encodes CDR1 KGHSH and CDR2 LQKENI. CDR3 size: 15 residues. The J gene is TRBJ2-3, the V gene TRBV18, with 7 nucleotides matching TRBD1. Sequencing was carried out using PBMCs. The sequence was collected from a young woman in good health and CMV-seropositive. The CDR3 loop is CASSPRQGGTDTQYF. In nucleotides, the CDR3 is TGTGCCAGCTCACCCCGACAGGGCGGGACAGATACGCAGTATTTT.